The 29 T cell receptor beta chains in this list originate from one sample, sequenced in a study of T cell responses to AZD1222 COVID-19 vaccine (dated by TCRdb to about 2021). Libraries came from the immunoSEQ multiplex PCR assay. Held by TCRdb, this immuneACCESS table contains in-frame sequences only and omits some clones. Under half of the omission traces to an unresolved V gene where checked; the cause of the rest is unknown. The sample table records about 130,000 clones; approximately 80% of these occur just once. The ten largest account for roughly 4.3% of the sample. The sample's time point label, decoded: baseline before first vaccination. Sample: peripheral blood, taken on day 0 of AZD1222 vaccination. These receptors came from an adult in good health.

The V call is TRBV28, the J call TRBJ1-5, with TRBD1 as a possible D gene (6 bases). This CDR3 spans 18 amino acids. V was cut by 3 bases and J by 1 base, with 19 bases left in between. Germline V gene lookup returns CDR1 MDHEN and CDR2 SYDVKM. DNA of the CDR3: TGTGCCAGCAGTTTGTCCCGGGGGGGGCGATTGAGCAATCAGCCCCAGCATTTT. This encodes CASSLSRGGRLSNQPQHF.

The J gene is TRBJ2-1, the V gene TRBV6-5; 14 bases line up with TRBD2. The CDR3 sequence is 15 residues long. In germline, CDR1 is MNHEY, CDR2 SVGAGI. J lost 7 bases, V lost 7 bases, and 6 bases had no gene match. The CDR3 spells CASKRLAGGLNEQFF. CDR3 DNA: TGTGCCAGCAAAAGACTAGCGGGGGGGCTTAATGAGCAGTTCTTC.

This clone showed up just a few times. This rearrangement joins TRBV10-1 to TRBJ1-5; 7 positions agree with TRBD1. The J segment lost 7 bases and the V segment lost 8 bases, leaving 11 bases of the junction unmatched. CDR3 length: 14 amino acids. Germline loops: CDR1 WNHNN, CDR2 SYGVQD (reference sequence). The CDR3 sequence: CASLNRGRGQPQHF. The CDR3 DNA reads as TGCGCCAGCCTAAACAGGGGACGGGGACAGCCCCAGCATTTT.

The chain has TRBV6-5 and TRBJ1-4; 10 nucleotides align to TRBD1. The germline V gene has CDR1 MNHEY and CDR2 SVGAGI. Losses at the gene ends were 6 bases for V and 8 bases for J; bases not matched to a gene: 3. The CDR3 length is 13 residues. CDR3 in amino acids: CASSDRGREKLFF. Written as DNA, the CDR3 is TGTGCCAGCAGCGACAGGGGGCGAGAAAAACTGTTTTTT.

The CDR3 reads CASSQGWEKLFF. CDR3 nucleotide sequence: TGCGCCAGCAGCCAAGGGTGGGAAAAACTGTTTTTT. J is TRBJ1-4 and V is TRBV4-1; D remains unclear. This CDR3 is 12 amino acids long. V lost 1 base and J lost 8, with 5 bases in between. CDR1 MGHRA and CDR2 YSYEKL come from the germline V gene.

The chain carries TRBV5-6 and TRBJ2-5; unclear D gene. V was pared by 3 bases and J by 4 bases, with 22 bases between. Germline CDR1 and CDR2: SGHDT and YYEEEE. The CDR3 is 17 amino acids. The CDR3 DNA follows: TGTGCCAGCAGCTGGGATACCCAACCTGGACGGGTAGAGACCCAGTACTTC. It specifies CASSWDTQPGRVETQYF.

This clone has only a few counts. The V and J genes are TRBV5-1 and TRBJ1-2, with 8 bases that match TRBD1. Germline trimming cut 0 bases from V and 4 bases from J; bases unmatched to any gene: 5. This CDR3 is 15 amino acids long. Germline V gene sequence: CDR1 SGHRS, CDR2 YFSETQ. The CDR3 spells CASSLDGQGPYGYTF. The CDR3 DNA reads as TGCGCCAGCAGCTTGGATGGACAGGGCCCCTATGGCTACACCTTC.

The rearrangement joins TRBV6-4 to TRBJ1-4; 9 nucleotides match TRBD1. This CDR3 is built from 20 residues. J was trimmed by 0 bases and V by 10 bases; bases with no gene match: 21. In germline, CDR1 is MRHNA, CDR2 SNTAGT. CDR3 sequence: CATSKPDTGGVRATNEKLFF. CDR3 nucleotides: TGTGCCACCTCCAAACCCGATACAGGGGGCGTCCGGGCAACTAATGAAAAACTGTTTTTT.

The CDR3 sequence: CASSIGEGGRSEQFF. CDR3 nucleotide sequence: TGTGCCAGTAGTATAGGGGAGGGGGGGCGATCTGAGCAGTTCTTC. This rearrangement joins TRBV19 to TRBJ2-1, with D possibly matching TRBD2 (7 bases). The ends were cut back, 1 base at V and 9 bases at J, with 16 bases in the middle. The CDR3 totals 15 residues. Germline CDR1 reads LNHDA; CDR2 reads SQIVND (reference sequence). The variable domain in full, completed from reference TRBV19 and TRBJ2-1, reads DGGITQSPKYLFRKEGQNVTLSCEQNLNHDAMYWYRQDPGQGLRLIYYSQIVNDFQKGDIAEGYSVSREKKESFPLTVTSAQKNPTAFYLCASSIGEGGRSEQFFGPGTRLTVL.

Here the CDR3 reads CSVEDSWNTEAFF. Written as DNA, the CDR3 is TGCAGCGTTGAGGACAGCTGGAACACTGAAGCTTTCTTT. This chain uses TRBV29-1 with TRBJ1-1, with TRBD1 as a possible D gene (6 bases). V was pared by 3 bases and J by 1 base, with 9 bases between. CDR3 size: 13 residues. Germline-derived CDR1 and CDR2 are SQVTM and ANQGSEA.

There are a few counts of this clone. The V and J genes are TRBV7-9 and TRBJ1-5; D uncertain. Germline CDR1 is SEHNR and CDR2 is FQNEAQ (reference sequence). The CDR3 is made up of 15 amino acids. The V gene lost 4 bases and the J gene lost 3 bases, with 13 bases spanning the gap. CDR3 in DNA: TGTGCCAGCAGCTCCATAGGGCAGGCCAATCAGCCCCAGCATTTT. Protein product: CASSSIGQANQPQHF.

Comment on this clone: The sample has other DNA sequences that encode this CDR3 too. The chain employs TRBV30 and TRBJ2-3, with 10 bases aligning to TRBD2. The junction had 9 bases not matched to a gene; V was cut back by 3 bases and J by 3 bases. The CDR3 extends over 16 amino acids. CDR1 and CDR2 from the germline V gene are GTSNPN and SVGIG (reference sequence). CDR3 nucleotides: TGTGCCTGGAGGGGGAGCGGGGGGGCCGGGACAGATACGCAGTATTTT. It is translated as CAWRGSGGAGTDTQYF.

This clone appeared a single time. The J gene is TRBJ2-5, the V gene TRBV28; tentatively, D is TRBD1 or TRBD2 (5 bases each). Between the trimmed V and J ends, which lost 2 bases and 5 bases, there was a span of 12 bases. The germline V gene encodes CDR1 MDHEN and CDR2 SYDVKM. This CDR3 spans 14 amino acids. CDR3 protein: CASSLRGPWETQYF. CDR3 DNA sequence: TGTGCCAGCAGTTTACGGGGACCGTGGGAGACCCAGTACTTC.

The chain recombines TRBV7-2 with TRBJ2-7; TRBD1 might be the D (5 bases). With 1 base removed from V and 5 bases from J, the gap between germline ends came to 9 bases. The germline V gene encodes CDR1 SGHTA and CDR2 FQGNSA. The CDR3 is 13 residues long. The CDR3 DNA reads as TGTGCCAGCAGCTTAGTGGCAGGGAACGAGCAGTACTTC. Encoded protein: CASSLVAGNEQYF.

The sample holds a few counts of this clone. The CDR3 coding sequence is TGCGCCAGCAGCTTGGTGTTAGCGGACCCTCCCCAGTACTTC. Translation gives CASSLVLADPPQYF. This sequence joins TRBV5-1 and TRBJ2-5; D possibly corresponds to TRBD2 (6 bases). Germline CDR1 SGHRS, CDR2 YFSETQ. V was clipped by 0 bases and J by 9 bases, with 15 bases between them. The CDR3 runs 14 residues.

V and J are TRBV19 and TRBJ1-1, with 8 bases that match TRBD1. The trim removed 4 bases at V and 3 bases at J, leaving 4 bases unmatched. This CDR3 comprises 14 residues. Per the germline V gene, CDR1 is LNHDA and CDR2 is SQIVND (reference sequence). CDR3 protein: CASSNRQGHTEAFF. As DNA, the CDR3 is TGTGCCAGTAGTAACCGACAGGGGCACACTGAAGCTTTCTTT.

CDR3 sequence reads: CASSDHRERGKLFF. CDR3 nucleotides: TGTGCCAGCAGTGACCACAGGGAAAGGGGAAAACTGTTTTTT. The V gene is TRBV6-1, the J gene TRBJ1-4, with D perhaps matching TRBD1 (6 bases). Looked up from germline, CDR1 is MNHNS and CDR2 is SASEGT. Trimming shortened V by 3 bases and J by 10 bases, and 15 bases separated the two germline ends. The CDR3 loop spans 14 amino acids.

V usage is TRBV19 and J usage is TRBJ1-1, with 7 bases lining up with TRBD1. With 7 bases clipped from V and 1 base from J, the junction kept 12 bases outside the gene matches. This CDR3 has 16 amino acids. Looked up from germline, CDR1 is LNHDA and CDR2 is SQIVND (reference sequence). In DNA, the CDR3 is TGTGCCAGTACTGAACTCGCAGGGGGAGCGAACACTGAAGCTTTCTTT. Translated, it gives CASTELAGGANTEAFF.

This clone has more than one count but fewer than ten. The V and J genes are TRBV30 and TRBJ1-1; 9 bases align to TRBD1. From germline, CDR1 is GTSNPN and CDR2 SVGIG (reference sequence). The CDR3 spans 13 residues. J was trimmed by 4 bases and V by 3 bases; bases with no gene match: 3. The chain's CDR3 is CAWRKGQGTEAFF. The CDR3 DNA follows: TGTGCCTGGAGAAAGGGACAGGGCACTGAAGCTTTCTTT.

CDR3 DNA: TGTGCCTGGAGTGTAAGCCAGGGCTACGAGCAGTACTTC. Translating it yields CAWSVSQGYEQYF. The rearrangement uses TRBV30 and TRBJ2-7, with a tentative D call TRBD1 (5 bases). CDR1 GTSNPN and CDR2 SVGIG come from the germline V gene (reference sequence). CDR3 length: 13 residues. Trimming shortened V by 0 bases and J by 3 bases, and 9 bases separated the two germline ends.

The J gene is TRBJ1-6, the V gene TRBV27; 8 bases are a match to TRBD1. The CDR3 spans 17 residues. Germline values: CDR1 MNHEY, CDR2 SMNVEV (reference sequence). V lost 6 bases to trimming and J lost 2 bases; unmatched junction nucleotides: 9. CDR3 region: CASSSGQGQAYNSPLHF. The CDR3 nucleotides read TGTGCCAGCAGCTCCGGACAGGGTCAAGCCTATAATTCACCCCTCCACTTT.

The J gene is TRBJ1-1, the V gene TRBV19; 7 bases fit TRBD1. The CDR3 runs to 14 residues. The trim removed 7 bases at V and 1 base at J, leaving 6 bases unmatched. Germline V lookup: CDR1 LNHDA, CDR2 SQIVND (reference sequence). The CDR3 bases are TGTGCCAGTATCGCGACAGGGAGGAACACTGAAGCTTTCTTT. It yields the protein CASIATGRNTEAFF.

This chain links TRBV27 with TRBJ1-2; D may be TRBD1 (5 bases). This CDR3 is built from 14 residues. Germline V gene lookup returns CDR1 MNHEY and CDR2 SMNVEV (reference sequence). With 5 bases removed from V and 4 bases from J, the gap between germline ends came to 14 bases. The CDR3 here is CASSPQGSSYGYTF. Here the CDR3 DNA reads TGTGCCAGCAGTCCCCAGGGTTCCTCCTATGGCTACACCTTC.

The J gene is TRBJ1-3, the V gene TRBV18; D may be TRBD1 (6 bases). V was pared by 3 bases and J by 0 bases, with 12 bases between. CDR3 length: 16 residues. The V gene's germline CDR1 is KGHSH and CDR2 LQKENI. CDR3 loop: CASSPQGRSSGNTIYF. The CDR3 DNA follows: TGTGCCAGCTCACCTCAGGGGCGAAGCTCTGGAAACACCATATATTTT.

This clone occurred a few times. The chain employs TRBV7-8 and TRBJ1-3; no clear D gene. V gave up 0 bases and J gave up 2 bases, with 11 bases separating them. The CDR3 extends over 16 amino acids. Germline CDR1 SGHVS, CDR2 FQNEAQ. The CDR3 spells CASSLAGNSPGNTIYF. CDR3 DNA: TGTGCCAGCAGCTTAGCAGGGAATAGCCCTGGAAACACCATATATTTT.

CDR3 bases: TGTGCCAGCAGTCCCCGGGGGGGAACTATTAACTATGGCTACACCTTC. This sequence encodes CASSPRGGTINYGYTF. The rearrangement links TRBV28 to TRBJ1-2, with D maybe TRBD1 (5 bases). V lost 5 bases and J lost 1, with 17 bases in between. The germline CDR1 and CDR2 sequences are MDHEN and SYDVKM. This CDR3 contains 16 residues.

The gene calls are TRBV19 and TRBJ1-6, with D unclear. V was trimmed by 8 bases and J by 0 bases, leaving 14 bases between them. Per the germline V gene, CDR1 is LNHDA and CDR2 is SQIVND (reference sequence). The CDR3 covers 16 residues. CDR3 sequence (DNA): TGTGCCAGTCGGTTCGAAATTAGCTCCTATAATTCACCCCTCCACTTT. As protein: CASRFEISSYNSPLHF. Filled out from reference TRBV19 and TRBJ1-6, the complete variable domain reads DGGITQSPKYLFRKEGQNVTLSCEQNLNHDAMYWYRQDPGQGLRLIYYSQIVNDFQKGDIAEGYSVSREKKESFPLTVTSAQKNPTAFYLCASRFEISSYNSPLHFGNGTRLTVT.

The J gene is TRBJ1-1, the V gene TRBV5-4; TRBD1 aligns across 11 bases. Germline CDR1 SGHNT, CDR2 YYREEE (reference sequence). The CDR3 runs 15 residues. V shed 4 bases and J 5 bases; nucleotides not matched to a gene: 7. In DNA, the CDR3 is TGTGCCAGCAGCAAGTGGACAGGGGGCATGACTGAAGCTTTCTTT. Translated, it gives CASSKWTGGMTEAFF.

V and J are TRBV15 and TRBJ1-1, with D unresolved. Germline V gene data show CDR1 as LNHNV and CDR2 as YYDKDF (reference sequence). This CDR3 contains 14 residues. Deletions cut 3 bases from V and 4 bases from J, with 12 bases between. CDR3 nucleotide sequence: TGTGCCACCAGCAGCCCTTTCAATCCCACTGAAGCTTTCTTT. Its translation is CATSSPFNPTEAFF.